The 30 T cell receptor beta chains listed next were all sequenced from one sample in a study of blood T cell repertoires in COVID-19. TCRdb's table, derived via immunoSEQ multiplex PCR, lists solely in-frame clones and lacks some. The data show around 150,000 clones, 84% seen once. The sample consisted of peripheral blood. The source is a woman aged 80 or over with acute or convalescent COVID-19.

This rearrangement joins TRBV6-6 to TRBJ1-2; unclear D gene. CDR1 MNHNY and CDR2 SVGAGI come from the germline V gene (reference sequence). The V end was cut by 0 bases, the J end by 2 bases, with 10 bases between. The CDR3 consists of 15 residues. The CDR3 sequence is CASSYSSRRNYGYTF. The CDR3 DNA is TGTGCCAGCAGTTACTCTTCGCGGAGAAACTATGGCTACACCTTC.

This sequence joins TRBV28 and TRBJ1-5, with D possibly matching TRBD1 (6 bases). Germline V gene sequence: CDR1 MDHEN, CDR2 SYDVKM. The V and J ends lost 6 bases and 3 bases respectively, with 9 bases between them. The CDR3 contains 13 residues. CDR3 residues: CASRQGNNQPQHF. As DNA, the CDR3 is TGTGCCAGCAGACAGGGTAACAATCAGCCCCAGCATTTT.

CDR3 nucleotide sequence: TGTGCCAGCAGCACCGGGACACTTAATGAAAAACTGTTTTTT. Translated, it gives CASSTGTLNEKLFF. The chain is built from TRBV28 and TRBJ1-4; tentatively, D is TRBD1 (6 bases). Germline values: CDR1 MDHEN, CDR2 SYDVKM. Trimming stripped 6 bases from V and 4 bases from J, with 12 bases between. The CDR3 consists of 14 residues.

The chain employs TRBV11-1 and TRBJ2-7; 9 bases are shared with TRBD1. This CDR3 has 14 amino acids. V dropped 8 bases and J dropped 6; count of bases not matched to a gene: 11. Germline values: CDR1 SGHAT, CDR2 FQDESV (reference sequence). This CDR3 is CASGSWDREGEQYF. For the CDR3, the DNA is TGTGCCAGCGGGAGCTGGGACAGGGAAGGCGAGCAGTACTTC.

This chain joins TRBV20-1 and TRBJ1-5; TRBD1 matches 8 bases. Germline V CDR1 and CDR2: DFQATT, SNEGSKA (reference sequence). The CDR3 loop spans 14 amino acids. Losses at the gene ends were 3 bases for V and 7 bases for J; bases not matched to a gene: 8. Here the CDR3 reads CSASAGGARQPQHF. The CDR3 DNA sequence: TGCAGTGCTAGTGCAGGGGGCGCGAGGCAGCCCCAGCATTTT.

This rearrangement joins TRBV5-1 to TRBJ2-1, with 9 bases identical to TRBD2. CDR1 SGHRS and CDR2 YFSETQ come from the germline V gene. J was trimmed by 1 base and V by 4 bases; bases with no gene match: 6. The CDR3 spans 16 residues. The CDR3 sequence is CASSSGAGGSYNEQFF. CDR3 DNA sequence: TGCGCCAGCAGCAGTGGAGCGGGGGGTTCCTACAATGAGCAGTTCTTC.

The chain has TRBV5-1 and TRBJ1-4; no firm D call. Trimming shortened V by 1 base and J by 0 bases, and 10 bases separated the two germline ends. Germline V lookup: CDR1 SGHRS, CDR2 YFSETQ. The CDR3 totals 16 residues. The CDR3 spells CASSLWVQATNEKLFF. The CDR3 region has the DNA TGCGCCAGCAGCTTGTGGGTCCAGGCAACTAATGAAAAACTGTTTTTT. The whole variable domain, filled in from reference TRBV5-1 and TRBJ1-4, reads KAGVTQTPRYLIKTRGQQVTLSCSPISGHRSVSWYQQTPGQGLQFLFEYFSETQRNKGNFPGRFSGRQFSNSRSEMNVSTLELGDSALYLCASSLWVQATNEKLFFGSGTQLSVL.

The rearrangement uses TRBV3-1 (or the pseudogene TRBV3-2) and TRBJ1-1; 10 bases map to TRBD1. The V gene's germline CDR1 is LGHDT and CDR2 YNNKEL (reference sequence). The CDR3 runs 14 residues. Germline trimming cut 1 base from V and 12 bases from J; bases unmatched to any gene: 8. This CDR3 reads CASSQGQGAFGSFF. CDR3 sequence (DNA): TGTGCCAGCAGCCAAGGACAGGGGGCCTTCGGATCTTTCTTT.

The rearrangement links TRBV18 to TRBJ1-2; D remains unclear. Germline V CDR1 and CDR2: KGHSH, LQKENI. Trimming stripped 3 bases from V and 3 bases from J, with 17 bases between. The CDR3 loop spans 16 amino acids. This CDR3 reads CASSPLGRVLDYGYTF. The CDR3 nucleotides are TGTGCCAGCTCACCTCTCGGGCGGGTGCTGGACTATGGCTACACCTTC.

V and J are TRBV4-2 and TRBJ2-1; D perhaps matches TRBD2 (5 bases). V was shortened by 1 base and J by 6 bases, with 10 bases between the two germline ends. The germline V gene has CDR1 LGHNA and CDR2 YNFKEQ. The CDR3 covers 14 residues. Here the CDR3 reads CASSQVGAGNEQFF. The CDR3 coding sequence is TGTGCCAGCAGCCAAGTGGGAGCTGGCAATGAGCAGTTCTTC.

The chain carries TRBV15 and TRBJ1-4, with 8 bases fitting TRBD1. Germline assignment: CDR1 LNHNV and CDR2 YYDKDF (reference sequence). This CDR3 contains 14 residues. Unmatched junction bases numbered 5, after V lost 3 bases and J lost 8 bases. CDR3 loop: CATSRTGVGEKLFF. DNA for the CDR3: TGTGCCACCAGCAGGACAGGGGTAGGGGAAAAACTGTTTTTT.

The chain uses TRBV11-2 and TRBJ2-4, with 9 bases lining up with TRBD2. This CDR3 spans 14 amino acids. V trimming: 1 base; J trimming: 15 bases; junction bases outside the gene matches: 10. CDR1 and CDR2 from the germline V gene are SGHAT and FQNNGV. The chain's CDR3 is CASSLGGLASPGYF. The CDR3 bases are TGTGCCAGCAGCTTAGGGGGACTAGCCTCACCAGGGTACTTC.

The CDR3: CASSFARRGTPYGYTF. In DNA form, the CDR3 reads TGTGCCAGCAGCTTCGCGCGTCGGGGGACCCCCTATGGCTACACCTTC. The V and J genes are TRBV7-8 and TRBJ1-2; possible D gene TRBD1, 5 bases. CDR3 length equals 16 residues. The V end was cut by 3 bases, the J end by 4 bases, with 18 bases between. Germline V gene lookup returns CDR1 SGHVS and CDR2 FQNEAQ.

The gene calls are TRBV5-4 and TRBJ2-5; 10 positions agree with TRBD1. V lost 2 bases to trimming and J lost 4 bases; unmatched junction nucleotides: 5. Germline-derived CDR1 and CDR2 are SGHNT and YYREEE (reference sequence). The CDR3 loop spans 15 amino acids. The CDR3 DNA reads TGTGCCAGCAGCTTAGGGACAGGGGTAGCAGAGACCCAGTACTTC. The encoded protein is CASSLGTGVAETQYF.

The chain recombines TRBV7-2 with TRBJ1-6, with 7 bases that match TRBD1. Germline V gene data show CDR1 as SGHTA and CDR2 as FQGNSA. The CDR3 is 18 residues long. V shed 1 base and J 4 bases; nucleotides not matched to a gene: 10. This CDR3 is CASSLVGGPGQYNSPLHF. CDR3 in DNA: TGTGCCAGCAGCTTAGTAGGGGGCCCCGGACAATATAATTCACCCCTCCACTTT.

V gene TRBV19 combines with J gene TRBJ1-1; D is unclear. There are 15 residues in the CDR3. Germline V gene sequence: CDR1 LNHDA, CDR2 SQIVND (reference sequence). Deletions cut 1 base from V and 4 bases from J, with 13 bases between. The DNA for the CDR3 is TGTGCCAGTAGTATAGGGCAGTTTATATTCACTGAAGCTTTCTTT. Its protein is CASSIGQFIFTEAFF.

The J gene is TRBJ2-1, the V gene TRBV28; maybe TRBD1 (5 bases). Between the trimmed V and J ends, which lost 5 bases and 0 bases, there was a span of 11 bases. Germline CDR1 MDHEN, CDR2 SYDVKM. The CDR3 has 15 amino acids. The DNA for the CDR3 is TGTGCCAGCAGTCGTGACAGTAGCTCCTACAATGAGCAGTTCTTC. Encoded protein: CASSRDSSSYNEQFF.

The chain uses TRBV7-3 and TRBJ2-3; 10 bases line up with TRBD2. This CDR3 is 16 amino acids long. J lost 10 bases, V lost 4 bases, and 14 bases had no gene match. Germline lookup yields CDR1 SGHTA and CDR2 FQGTGA. The chain's CDR3 is CASSSTGLAPQLAQYF. The CDR3 nucleotides are TGTGCCAGCAGCTCCACGGGACTAGCGCCCCAGCTTGCGCAGTATTTT.

J is TRBJ1-2 and V is TRBV6-1; 7 bases match TRBD1. The CDR3 consists of 14 residues. In germline, CDR1 is MNHNS, CDR2 SASEGT. The V and J ends lost 3 bases and 1 base, in that order; junction bases with no gene match: 2. DNA of the CDR3: TGTGCCAGCAGTGAGTGGGACAGTAACTATGGCTACACCTTC. Translating it yields CASSEWDSNYGYTF.

The V call is TRBV6-5, the J call TRBJ1-6; 7 bases match TRBD1. CDR3 length: 15 residues. The V gene's germline CDR1 is MNHEY and CDR2 SVGAGI. V lost 6 bases, J lost 7 bases, and 9 bases stayed unmatched. The CDR3 sequence is CASSISQGRNSPLHF. The CDR3 DNA follows: TGTGCCAGCAGCATTTCACAGGGGCGGAATTCACCCCTCCACTTT.

V gene TRBV6-4 combines with J gene TRBJ2-1; TRBD2 is a possible D gene (6 bases). CDR3 length equals 14 residues. CDR1 and CDR2 (germline): MRHNA, SNTAGT. V was trimmed by 2 bases and J by 9 bases, leaving 14 bases between them. DNA of the CDR3: TGTGCCAGCAGTGACGAACGGGACTCTGGTGAGCAGTTCTTC. Translating it yields CASSDERDSGEQFF.

This clone was counted only a few times. The J gene is TRBJ1-4, the V gene TRBV9, with 7 bases fitting TRBD1. The CDR3 is 15 amino acids. Germline V gene sequence: CDR1 SGDLS, CDR2 YYNGEE. V gave up 3 bases and J gave up 5 bases; unmatched junction bases: 7. DNA of the CDR3: TGTGCCAGCAGCGGCACCGGGACAGTGAATGAAAAACTGTTTTTT. Protein sequence: CASSGTGTVNEKLFF.

The chain couples TRBV5-8 to TRBJ2-3, with D perhaps TRBD2 (5 bases). The CDR3 has 15 residues. CDR1 and CDR2 (germline): SGHTS, YDEGEE. The germline V and J ends were trimmed by 0 bases and 0 bases, with 8 bases remaining between them. The CDR3 sequence is CASSLAGGSTDTQYF. DNA for the CDR3: TGTGCCAGCAGCTTGGCTGGCGGGAGCACAGATACGCAGTATTTT.

The count of this clone is one. J is TRBJ1-4 and V is TRBV6-5, with 7 bases identical to TRBD1. The CDR3 runs to 15 residues. V shed 4 bases, J shed 4 bases, and the junction held 6 bases outside the gene matches. CDR1 and CDR2 from the germline V gene are MNHEY and SVGAGI. CDR3 loop: CASSWGQTFNEKLFF. CDR3 DNA sequence: TGTGCCAGCAGTTGGGGACAGACCTTTAATGAAAAACTGTTTTTT.

This clone was detected only once. The chain carries TRBV19 and TRBJ1-2; a weak D match, TRBD1 (5 bases). Per the germline V gene, CDR1 is LNHDA and CDR2 is SQIVND (reference sequence). Trimming took off 3 bases at V and 6 bases at J, with 11 bases between the two ends. The CDR3 is 13 amino acids. This chain's CDR3 is CASSMRQGDGYTF. The CDR3 DNA reads as TGTGCCAGTAGTATGCGGCAGGGTGATGGCTACACCTTC. The full variable domain, with the rest looked up from reference TRBV19 and TRBJ1-2, is DGGITQSPKYLFRKEGQNVTLSCEQNLNHDAMYWYRQDPGQGLRLIYYSQIVNDFQKGDIAEGYSVSREKKESFPLTVTSAQKNPTAFYLCASSMRQGDGYTFGSGTRLTVV.

J is TRBJ2-3 and V is TRBV9, with 8 bases identical to TRBD1. Per the germline V gene, CDR1 is SGDLS and CDR2 is YYNGEE. Losses at the gene ends were 3 bases for V and 0 bases for J; bases not matched to a gene: 3. The CDR3 extends over 15 amino acids. CDR3 nucleotide sequence: TGTGCCAGCAGCGGGGACAGGAAAAGCACAGATACGCAGTATTTT. It specifies CASSGDRKSTDTQYF.

The chain has TRBV6-5 and TRBJ1-1, with 8 bases that match TRBD1. V was pared by 0 bases and J by 4 bases, with 4 bases of the junction left unmatched. CDR3 length: 15 amino acids. Germline V gene data show CDR1 as MNHEY and CDR2 as SVGAGI. The CDR3 DNA follows: TGTGCCAGCAGTTACTCGACAGGGGTTGCCACTGAAGCTTTCTTT. It specifies CASSYSTGVATEAFF.

The genes are TRBV12-5 and TRBJ1-4, with 10 bases lining up with TRBD1. The CDR3 spans 16 residues. The V segment lost 1 base and the J segment 6 bases; nucleotides outside the gene matches: 5. The germline V gene encodes CDR1 LGHNT and CDR2 FRNRAP. The CDR3 region is CASGLATGGGDEKLFF. In nucleotides, the CDR3 is TGTGCTAGTGGTTTGGCGACAGGGGGCGGAGATGAAAAACTGTTTTTT.

The chain is built from TRBV5-4 and TRBJ1-2; 7 positions agree with TRBD1. The CDR3 is 14 amino acids. The germline V gene has CDR1 SGHNT and CDR2 YYREEE (reference sequence). The V segment lost 4 bases and the J segment 8 bases; nucleotides outside the gene matches: 11. CDR3 nucleotides: TGTGCCAGCAGCCCGGAACAGGGGCGAGGGGGCTACACCTTC. Residues: CASSPEQGRGGYTF.

The chain joins TRBV7-2 to TRBJ1-2, with a weak D call TRBD1 (6 bases). Trimming took 4 bases from V and 4 from J, leaving 10 bases between them. The CDR3 sequence is 13 residues long. Germline loops: CDR1 SGHTA, CDR2 FQGNSA. In DNA form, the CDR3 reads TGTGCCAGCAGCTCAAGGACAGCCTATGGCTACACCTTC. It codes for CASSSRTAYGYTF.